This T cell receptor beta chain was profiled in a study of technical replicates of blood from a few donors (dated by TCRdb to 2016 to 2017). As regards this clone: Its antigen is currently not known. No qualities accompany the bases; no much larger clone lies one base away.

The method was the immunoSEQ multiplex PCR assay. Sourced from immuneACCESS, this table was stored by TCRdb with only in-frame sequences that have V and J called. A share of the clones is absent; for the studies checked, an unresolved V gene accounts for under half, and the remainder has no known explanation. Across this sample there are 84,000 or so clones, with about 94% seen only once. Around 0.25% of the sample rests with the top ten. The V and J ends are trimmed by 4 bases and 3 bases, leaving 26 bases between them. From its cysteine to its phenylalanine, the CDR3 spans 18 amino acids. Just the 54-base CDR3 DNA is kept, in frame starting at base 1. Taken from the germline V gene, the CDR1 and CDR2 loops are SGHRS and YFSETQ.

The sequencing input was T cells isolated from PBMCs. The sequence is built from TRBV5-1 and TRBJ2-7; TRBD1 could be the D gene, as 8 bases match. This TCR was recovered from a human donor in good health. CDR3 reads: CASSDGGAGQVPFYEQYF. The sequenced DNA is TGCGCCAGCAGCGATGGGGGGGCGGGACAGGTTCCATTCTACGAGCAGTACTTC.